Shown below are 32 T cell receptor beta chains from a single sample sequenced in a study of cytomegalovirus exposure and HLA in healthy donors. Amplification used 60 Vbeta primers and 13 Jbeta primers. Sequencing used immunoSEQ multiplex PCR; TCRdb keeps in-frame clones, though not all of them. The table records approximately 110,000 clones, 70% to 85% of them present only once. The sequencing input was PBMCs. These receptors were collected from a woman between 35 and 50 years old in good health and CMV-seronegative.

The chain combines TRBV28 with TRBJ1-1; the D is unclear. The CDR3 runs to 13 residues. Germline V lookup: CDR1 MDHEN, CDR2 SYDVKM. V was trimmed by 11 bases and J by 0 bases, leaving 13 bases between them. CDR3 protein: CASSVGLNTEAFF. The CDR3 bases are TGTGCCTCTAGTGTAGGCCTGAACACTGAAGCTTTCTTT.

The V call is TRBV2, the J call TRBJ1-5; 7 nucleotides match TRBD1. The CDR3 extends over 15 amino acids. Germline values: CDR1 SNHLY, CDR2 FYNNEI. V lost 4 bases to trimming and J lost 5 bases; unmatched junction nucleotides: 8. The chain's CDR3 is CASSGGTRGDQPQHF. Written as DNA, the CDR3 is TGTGCCAGCAGTGGTGGGACCAGGGGGGATCAGCCCCAGCATTTT. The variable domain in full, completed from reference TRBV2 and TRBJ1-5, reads EPEVTQTPSHQVTQMGQEVILRCVPISNHLYFYWYRQILGQKVEFLVSFYNNEISEKSEIFDDQFSVERPDGSNFTLKIRSTKLEDSAMYFCASSGGTRGDQPQHFGDGTRLSIL.

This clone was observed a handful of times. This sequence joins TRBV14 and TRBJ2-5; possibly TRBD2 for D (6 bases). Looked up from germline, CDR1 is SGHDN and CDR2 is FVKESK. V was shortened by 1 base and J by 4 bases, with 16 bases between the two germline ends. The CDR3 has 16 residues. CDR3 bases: TGTGCCAGCAGCCAAGCATTGGCCCCGGGAGCAGAGACCCAGTACTTC. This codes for CASSQALAPGAETQYF.

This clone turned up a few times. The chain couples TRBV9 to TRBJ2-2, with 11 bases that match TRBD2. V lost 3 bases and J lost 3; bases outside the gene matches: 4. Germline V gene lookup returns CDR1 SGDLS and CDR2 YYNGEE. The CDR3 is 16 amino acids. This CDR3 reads CASSELAGAYTGELFF. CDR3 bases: TGTGCCAGCAGCGAACTAGCGGGGGCTTACACCGGGGAGCTGTTTTTT.

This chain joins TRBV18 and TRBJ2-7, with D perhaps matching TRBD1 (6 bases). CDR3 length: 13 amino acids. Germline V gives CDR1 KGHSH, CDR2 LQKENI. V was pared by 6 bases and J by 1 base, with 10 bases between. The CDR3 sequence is CASSQGQSYEQYF. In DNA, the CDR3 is TGTGCCAGCTCCCAAGGACAGTCCTACGAGCAGTACTTC.

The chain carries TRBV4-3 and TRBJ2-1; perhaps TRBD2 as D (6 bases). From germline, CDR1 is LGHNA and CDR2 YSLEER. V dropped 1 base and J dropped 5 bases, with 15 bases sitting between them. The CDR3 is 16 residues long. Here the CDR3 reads CASSQVRDSGHNEQFF. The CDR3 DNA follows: TGCGCCAGCAGCCAAGTGAGGGACTCAGGGCACAATGAGCAGTTCTTC.

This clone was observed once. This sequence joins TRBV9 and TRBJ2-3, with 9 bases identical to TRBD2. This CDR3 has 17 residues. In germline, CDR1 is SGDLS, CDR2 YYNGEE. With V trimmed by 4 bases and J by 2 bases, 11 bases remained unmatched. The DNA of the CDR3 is TGTGCCAGCAGCCCGAGCGCCACTAGCGGGTTCACAGATACGCAGTATTTT. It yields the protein CASSPSATSGFTDTQYF.

The CDR3 DNA sequence: TGTGCCAGCCTACGGCGGGGGCGAGATACGCAGTATTTT. Protein: CASLRRGRDTQYF. This rearrangement joins TRBV28 to TRBJ2-3; TRBD2 is a possible D gene (7 bases). Germline V gene lookup returns CDR1 MDHEN and CDR2 SYDVKM. V dropped 8 bases and J dropped 5 bases, with 14 bases sitting between them. The CDR3 is 13 amino acids.

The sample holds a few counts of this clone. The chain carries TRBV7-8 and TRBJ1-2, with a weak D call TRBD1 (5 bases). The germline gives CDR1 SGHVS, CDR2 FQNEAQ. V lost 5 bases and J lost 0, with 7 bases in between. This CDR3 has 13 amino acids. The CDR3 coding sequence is TGTGCCAGCAGCCAGACAGCTAACTATGGCTACACCTTC. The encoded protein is CASSQTANYGYTF.

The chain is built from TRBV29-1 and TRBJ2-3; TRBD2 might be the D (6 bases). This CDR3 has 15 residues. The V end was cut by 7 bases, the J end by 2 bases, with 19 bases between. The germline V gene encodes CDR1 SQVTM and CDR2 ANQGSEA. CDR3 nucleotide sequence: TGCAGCGCCGAGATGGAGGGATGGGACACAGATACGCAGTATTTT. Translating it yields CSAEMEGWDTDTQYF.

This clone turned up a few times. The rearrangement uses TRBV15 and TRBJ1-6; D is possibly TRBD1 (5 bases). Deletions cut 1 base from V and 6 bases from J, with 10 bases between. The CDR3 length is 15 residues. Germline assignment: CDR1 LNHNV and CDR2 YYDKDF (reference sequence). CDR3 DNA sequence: TGTGCCACCAGCAGAGCGGGGGATCGTAATTCACCCCTCCACTTT. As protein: CATSRAGDRNSPLHF.

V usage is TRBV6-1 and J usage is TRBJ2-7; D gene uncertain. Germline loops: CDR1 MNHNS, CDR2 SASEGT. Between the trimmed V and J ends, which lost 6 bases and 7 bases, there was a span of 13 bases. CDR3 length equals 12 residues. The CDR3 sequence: CASRLEPYEQYF. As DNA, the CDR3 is TGTGCCAGCAGACTCGAACCTTATGAGCAGTACTTC.

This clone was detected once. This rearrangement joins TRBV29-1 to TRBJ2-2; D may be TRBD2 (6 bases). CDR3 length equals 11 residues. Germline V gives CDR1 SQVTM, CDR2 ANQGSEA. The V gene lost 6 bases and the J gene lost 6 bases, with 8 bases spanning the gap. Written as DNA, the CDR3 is TGCAGCGTGCGGGGTCCCGGGGAGCTGTTTTTT. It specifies CSVRGPGELFF.

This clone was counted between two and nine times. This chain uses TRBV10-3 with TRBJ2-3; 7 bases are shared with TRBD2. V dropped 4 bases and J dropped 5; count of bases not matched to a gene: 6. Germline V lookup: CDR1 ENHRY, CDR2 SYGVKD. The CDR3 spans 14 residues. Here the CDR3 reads CAISAGGDRDTQYF. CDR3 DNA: TGTGCCATCAGTGCGGGAGGAGATCGAGATACGCAGTATTTT.

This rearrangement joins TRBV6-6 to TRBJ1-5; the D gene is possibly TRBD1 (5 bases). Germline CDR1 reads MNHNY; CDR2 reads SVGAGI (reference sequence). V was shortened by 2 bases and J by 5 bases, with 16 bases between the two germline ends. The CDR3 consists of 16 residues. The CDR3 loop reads CASSYPIQGSHQPQHF. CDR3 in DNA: TGTGCCAGCAGTTACCCCATCCAGGGATCCCATCAGCCCCAGCATTTT.

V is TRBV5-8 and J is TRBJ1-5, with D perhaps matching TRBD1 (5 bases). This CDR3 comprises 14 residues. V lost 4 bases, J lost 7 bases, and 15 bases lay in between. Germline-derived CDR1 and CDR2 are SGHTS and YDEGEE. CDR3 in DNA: TGTGCCAGCAGCCCGGGGCGGGGGTGGCAGCCCCAGCATTTT. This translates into CASSPGRGWQPQHF.

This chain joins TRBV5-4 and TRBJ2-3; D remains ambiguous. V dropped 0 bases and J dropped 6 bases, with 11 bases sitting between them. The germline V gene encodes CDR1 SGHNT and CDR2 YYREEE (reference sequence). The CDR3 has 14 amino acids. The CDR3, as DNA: TGTGCCAGCAGCTTGGATGTCCACTCCGATACGCAGTATTTT. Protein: CASSLDVHSDTQYF.

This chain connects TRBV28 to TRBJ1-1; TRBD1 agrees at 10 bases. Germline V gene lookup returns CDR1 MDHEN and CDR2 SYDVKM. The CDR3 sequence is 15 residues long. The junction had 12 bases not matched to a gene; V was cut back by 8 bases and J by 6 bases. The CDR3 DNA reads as TGTGCCAGCGAGGGTCCCCGGGACAGGGGTTCTGAAGCTTTCTTT. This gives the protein CASEGPRDRGSEAFF.

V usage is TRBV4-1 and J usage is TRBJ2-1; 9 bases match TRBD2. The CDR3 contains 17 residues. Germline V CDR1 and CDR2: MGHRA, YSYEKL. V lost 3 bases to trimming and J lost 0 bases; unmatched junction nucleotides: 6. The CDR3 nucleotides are TGCGCCAGCAGCCAGCCTCTAGCGGGACGCTCCTACAATGAGCAGTTCTTC. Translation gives CASSQPLAGRSYNEQFF.

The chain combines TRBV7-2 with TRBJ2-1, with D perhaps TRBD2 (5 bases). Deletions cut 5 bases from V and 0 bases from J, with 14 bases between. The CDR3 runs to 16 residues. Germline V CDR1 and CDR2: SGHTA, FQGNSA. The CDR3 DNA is TGTGCCAGCAGCCTACGAGGGCCGAGCTCCTACAATGAGCAGTTCTTC. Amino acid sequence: CASSLRGPSSYNEQFF.

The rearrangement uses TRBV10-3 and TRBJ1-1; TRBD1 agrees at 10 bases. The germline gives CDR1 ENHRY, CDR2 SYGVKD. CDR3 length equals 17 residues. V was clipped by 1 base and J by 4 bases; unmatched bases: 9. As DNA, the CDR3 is TGTGCCATCAGTGAGTTCCACCGGGACAGGGGAGGCACTGAAGCTTTCTTT. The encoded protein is CAISEFHRDRGGTEAFF.

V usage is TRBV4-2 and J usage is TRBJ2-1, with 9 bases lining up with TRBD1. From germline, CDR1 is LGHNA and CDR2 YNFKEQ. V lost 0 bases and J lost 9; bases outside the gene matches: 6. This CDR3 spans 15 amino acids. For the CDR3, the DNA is TGTGCCAGCAGCCAAGAAACGGACAGGGGCAGTGAGCAGTTCTTC. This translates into CASSQETDRGSEQFF.

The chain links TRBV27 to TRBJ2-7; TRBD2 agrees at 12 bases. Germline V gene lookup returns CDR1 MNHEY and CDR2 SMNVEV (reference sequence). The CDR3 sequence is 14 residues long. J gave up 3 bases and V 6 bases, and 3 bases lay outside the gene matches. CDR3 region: CASSQLAGGYEQYF. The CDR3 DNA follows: TGTGCCAGCAGCCAACTAGCGGGAGGCTACGAGCAGTACTTC.

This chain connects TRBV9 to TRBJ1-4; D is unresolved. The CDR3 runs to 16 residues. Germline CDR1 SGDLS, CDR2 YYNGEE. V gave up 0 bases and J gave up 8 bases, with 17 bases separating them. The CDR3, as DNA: TGTGCCAGCAGCGTAGGAGTGGGTGAAGGAGCCGAAAAACTGTTTTTT. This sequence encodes CASSVGVGEGAEKLFF.

Written as DNA, the CDR3 is TGTGCCAGCAGCTTAAGACTAGACACTGAAGCTTTCTTT. Protein: CASSLRLDTEAFF. This chain connects TRBV5-4 to TRBJ1-1, with D unclear. The CDR3 runs to 13 residues. Germline V gene lookup returns CDR1 SGHNT and CDR2 YYREEE (reference sequence). Trimming removed 2 bases from V and 3 bases from J, with 8 bases in between. Together with reference TRBV5-4 and TRBJ1-1, the CDR3 gives the full variable domain: ETGVTQSPTHLIKTRGQQVTLRCSSQSGHNTVSWYQQALGQGPQFIFQYYREEENGRGNFPPRFSGLQFPNYSSELNVNALELDDSALYLCASSLRLDTEAFFGQGTRLTVV.

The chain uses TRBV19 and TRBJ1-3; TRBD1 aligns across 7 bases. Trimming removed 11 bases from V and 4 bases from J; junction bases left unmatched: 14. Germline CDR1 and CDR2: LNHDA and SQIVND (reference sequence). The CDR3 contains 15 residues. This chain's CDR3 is CARKEPRGAGNTIYF. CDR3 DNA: TGTGCCCGAAAGGAGCCCAGGGGGGCGGGAAACACCATATATTTT.

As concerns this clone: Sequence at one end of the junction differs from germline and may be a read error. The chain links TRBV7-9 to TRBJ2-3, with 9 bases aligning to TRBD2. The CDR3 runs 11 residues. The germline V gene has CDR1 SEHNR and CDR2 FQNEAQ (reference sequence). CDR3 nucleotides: TGTTCCAGCAGCTTACTAGCGGGTCAGTATTTT. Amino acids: CSSSLLAGQYF.

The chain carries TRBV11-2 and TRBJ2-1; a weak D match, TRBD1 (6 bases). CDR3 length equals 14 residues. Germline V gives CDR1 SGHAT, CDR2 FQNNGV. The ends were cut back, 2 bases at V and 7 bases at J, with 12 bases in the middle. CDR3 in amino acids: CASSLLVRGNEQFF. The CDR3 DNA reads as TGTGCCAGCAGCTTATTGGTCAGGGGAAATGAGCAGTTCTTC.

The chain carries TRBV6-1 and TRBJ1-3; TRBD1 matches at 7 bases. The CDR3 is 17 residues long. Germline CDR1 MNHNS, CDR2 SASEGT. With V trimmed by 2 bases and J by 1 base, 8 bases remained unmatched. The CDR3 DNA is TGTGCCAGCAGTGAAATGGGTGGACAGGCTTCTGGAAACACCATATATTTT. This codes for CASSEMGGQASGNTIYF.

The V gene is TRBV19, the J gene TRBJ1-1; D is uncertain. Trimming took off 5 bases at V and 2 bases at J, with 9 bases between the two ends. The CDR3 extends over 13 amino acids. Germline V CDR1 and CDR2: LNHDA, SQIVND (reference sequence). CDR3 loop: CASSVGINTEAFF. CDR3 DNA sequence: TGTGCCAGTAGTGTCGGGATTAACACTGAAGCTTTCTTT.

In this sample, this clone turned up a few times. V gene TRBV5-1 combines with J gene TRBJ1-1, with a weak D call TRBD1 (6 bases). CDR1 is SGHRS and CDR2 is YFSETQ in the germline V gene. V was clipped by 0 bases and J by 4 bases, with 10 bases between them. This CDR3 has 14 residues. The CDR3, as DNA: TGCGCCAGCAGCTTGGAGGGGGGGGGCACTGAAGCTTTCTTT. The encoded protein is CASSLEGGGTEAFF.

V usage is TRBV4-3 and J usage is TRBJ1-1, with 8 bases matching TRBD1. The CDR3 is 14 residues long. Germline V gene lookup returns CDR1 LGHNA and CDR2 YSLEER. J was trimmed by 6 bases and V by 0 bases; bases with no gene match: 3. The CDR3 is CASSQDRTGPEAFF. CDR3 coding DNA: TGCGCCAGCAGCCAAGATCGGACAGGGCCTGAAGCTTTCTTT.